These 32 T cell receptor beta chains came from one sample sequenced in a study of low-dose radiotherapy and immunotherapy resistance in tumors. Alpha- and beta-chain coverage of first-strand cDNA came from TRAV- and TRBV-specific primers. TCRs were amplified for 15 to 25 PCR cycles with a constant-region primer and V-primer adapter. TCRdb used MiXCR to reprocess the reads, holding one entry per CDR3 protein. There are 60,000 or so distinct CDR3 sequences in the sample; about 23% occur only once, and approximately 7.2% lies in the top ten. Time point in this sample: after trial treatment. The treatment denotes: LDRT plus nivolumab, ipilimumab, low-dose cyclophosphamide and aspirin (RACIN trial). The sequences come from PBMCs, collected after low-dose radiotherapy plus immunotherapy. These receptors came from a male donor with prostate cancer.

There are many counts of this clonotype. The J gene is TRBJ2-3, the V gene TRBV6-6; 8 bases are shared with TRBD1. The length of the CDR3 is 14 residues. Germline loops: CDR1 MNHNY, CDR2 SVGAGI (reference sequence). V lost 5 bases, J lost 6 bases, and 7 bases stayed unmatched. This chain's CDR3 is CASSQQGGGDTQYF. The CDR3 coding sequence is TGTGCCAGCAGTCAACAGGGGGGCGGTGATACGCAGTATTTT.

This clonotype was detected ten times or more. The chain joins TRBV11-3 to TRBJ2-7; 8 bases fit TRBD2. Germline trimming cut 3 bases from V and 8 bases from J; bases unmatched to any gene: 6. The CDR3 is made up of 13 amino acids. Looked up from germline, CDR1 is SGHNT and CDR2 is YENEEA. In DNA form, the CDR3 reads TGTGCCAGCAGCTTCGGAACGGGAGGGCAGCAGTACTTC. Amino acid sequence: CASSFGTGGQQYF.

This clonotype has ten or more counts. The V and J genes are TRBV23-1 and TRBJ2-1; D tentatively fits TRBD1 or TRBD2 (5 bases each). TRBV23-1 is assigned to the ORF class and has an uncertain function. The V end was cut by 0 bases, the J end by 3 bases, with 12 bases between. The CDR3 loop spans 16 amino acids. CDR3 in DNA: TGCGCCAGCAGTCAATCTCCGTGGGGGTGCTACAATGAGCAGTTCTTC. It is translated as CASSQSPWGCYNEQFF.

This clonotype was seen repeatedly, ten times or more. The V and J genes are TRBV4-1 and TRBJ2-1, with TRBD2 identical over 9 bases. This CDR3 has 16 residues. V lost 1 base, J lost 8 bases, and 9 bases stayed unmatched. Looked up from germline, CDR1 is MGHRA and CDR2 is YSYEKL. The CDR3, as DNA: TGCGCCAGCAGCCAAGTCGCAGCGGGAGGTCGAGATGAGCAGTTCTTC. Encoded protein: CASSQVAAGGRDEQFF.

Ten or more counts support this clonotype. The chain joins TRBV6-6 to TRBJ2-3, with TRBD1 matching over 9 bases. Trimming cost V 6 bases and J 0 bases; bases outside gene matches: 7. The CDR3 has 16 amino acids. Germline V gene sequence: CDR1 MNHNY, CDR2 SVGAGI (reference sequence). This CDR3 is CASSEIGTGSTDTQYF. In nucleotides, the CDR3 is TGTGCCAGCAGCGAGATTGGGACAGGGAGCACAGATACGCAGTATTTT.

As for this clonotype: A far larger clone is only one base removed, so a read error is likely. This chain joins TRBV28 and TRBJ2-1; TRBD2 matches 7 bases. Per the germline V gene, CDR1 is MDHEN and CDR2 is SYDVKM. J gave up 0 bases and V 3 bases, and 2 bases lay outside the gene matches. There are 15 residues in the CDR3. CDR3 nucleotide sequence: TGTGCCAGCAGTTTTTCTAGCGGCTCCTACAATGAGCAGTTCTTC. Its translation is CASSFSSGSYNEQFF. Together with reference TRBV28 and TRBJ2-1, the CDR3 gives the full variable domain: DVKVTQSSRYLVKRTGEKVFLECVQDMDHENMFWYRQDPGLGLRLIYFSYDVKMKEKGDIPEGYSVSREKKERFSLILESASTNQTSMYLCASSFSSGSYNEQFFGPGTRLTVL.

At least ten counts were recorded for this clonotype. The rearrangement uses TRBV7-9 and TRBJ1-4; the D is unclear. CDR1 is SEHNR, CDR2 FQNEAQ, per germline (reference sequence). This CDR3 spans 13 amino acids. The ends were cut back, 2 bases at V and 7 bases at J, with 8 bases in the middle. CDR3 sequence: CASSLYGAEKLFF. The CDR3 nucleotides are TGTGCCAGCAGCTTATATGGAGCTGAAAAACTGTTTTTT.

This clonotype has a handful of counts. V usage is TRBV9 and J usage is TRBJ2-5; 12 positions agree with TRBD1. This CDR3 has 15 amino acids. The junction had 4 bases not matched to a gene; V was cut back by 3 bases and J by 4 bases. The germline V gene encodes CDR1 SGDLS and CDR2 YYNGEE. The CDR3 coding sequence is TGTGCCAGCAGCGAGGGGACAGGGGGCACAGAGACCCAGTACTTC. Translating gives CASSEGTGGTETQYF.

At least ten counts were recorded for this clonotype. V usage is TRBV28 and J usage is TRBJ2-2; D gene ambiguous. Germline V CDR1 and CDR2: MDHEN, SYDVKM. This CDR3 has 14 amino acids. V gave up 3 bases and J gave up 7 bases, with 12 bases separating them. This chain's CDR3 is CASSLSGNDGELFF. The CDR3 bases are TGTGCCAGCAGTTTGTCAGGAAACGACGGGGAGCTGTTTTTT.

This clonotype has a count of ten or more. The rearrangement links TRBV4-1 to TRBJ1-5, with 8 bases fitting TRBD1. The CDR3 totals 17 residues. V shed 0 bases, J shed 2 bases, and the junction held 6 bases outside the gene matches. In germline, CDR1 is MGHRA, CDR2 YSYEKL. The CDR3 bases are TGCGCCAGCAGCCAAGACACAGGGGGGATTGGCAATCAGCCCCAGCATTTT. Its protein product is CASSQDTGGIGNQPQHF.

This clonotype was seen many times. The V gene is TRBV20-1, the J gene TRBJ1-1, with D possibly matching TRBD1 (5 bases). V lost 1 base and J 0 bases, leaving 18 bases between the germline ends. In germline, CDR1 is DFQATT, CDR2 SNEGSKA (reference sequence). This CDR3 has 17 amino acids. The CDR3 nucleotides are TGCAGTGCTAGAGGGGGGGGTGGGCGAATCGTGAACACTGAAGCTTTCTTT. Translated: CSARGGGGRIVNTEAFF.

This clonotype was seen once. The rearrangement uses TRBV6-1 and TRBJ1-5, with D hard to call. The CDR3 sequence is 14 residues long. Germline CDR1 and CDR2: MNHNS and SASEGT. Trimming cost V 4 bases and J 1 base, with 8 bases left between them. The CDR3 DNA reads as TGTGCCAGCAGTGCCGGCCAGAGCAATCAGCCCCAGCATTTT. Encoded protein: CASSAGQSNQPQHF.

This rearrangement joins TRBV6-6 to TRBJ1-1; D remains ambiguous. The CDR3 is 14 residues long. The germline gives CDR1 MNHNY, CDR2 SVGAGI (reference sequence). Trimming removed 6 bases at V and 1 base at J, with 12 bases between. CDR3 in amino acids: CASRADGENTEAFF. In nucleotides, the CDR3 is TGTGCCAGCAGGGCGGACGGGGAGAACACTGAAGCTTTCTTT.

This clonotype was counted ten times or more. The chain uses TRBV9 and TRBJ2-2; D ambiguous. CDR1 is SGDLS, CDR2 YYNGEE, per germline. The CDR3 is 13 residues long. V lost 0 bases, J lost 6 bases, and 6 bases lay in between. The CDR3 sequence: CASSVADAGELFF. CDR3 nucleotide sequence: TGTGCCAGCAGCGTAGCGGACGCCGGGGAGCTGTTTTTT.

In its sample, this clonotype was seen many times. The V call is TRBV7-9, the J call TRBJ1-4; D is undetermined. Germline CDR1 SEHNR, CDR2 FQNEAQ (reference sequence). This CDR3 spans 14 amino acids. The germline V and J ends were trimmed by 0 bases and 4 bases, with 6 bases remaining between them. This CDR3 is CASSLAGINEKLFF. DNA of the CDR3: TGTGCCAGCAGCTTAGCTGGTATTAATGAAAAACTGTTTTTT.

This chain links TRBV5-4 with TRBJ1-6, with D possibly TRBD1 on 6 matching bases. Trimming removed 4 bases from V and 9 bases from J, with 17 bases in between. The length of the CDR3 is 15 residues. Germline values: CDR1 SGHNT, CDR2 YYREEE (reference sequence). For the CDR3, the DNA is TGTGCCAGCAGCGGGTCGGGGGCTCGAAGTTCACCCCTCCACTTT. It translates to CASSGSGARSSPLHF. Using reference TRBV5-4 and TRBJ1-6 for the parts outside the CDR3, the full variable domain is ETGVTQSPTHLIKTRGQQVTLRCSSQSGHNTVSWYQQALGQGPQFIFQYYREEENGRGNFPPRFSGLQFPNYSSELNVNALELDDSALYLCASSGSGARSSPLHFGNGTRLTVT.

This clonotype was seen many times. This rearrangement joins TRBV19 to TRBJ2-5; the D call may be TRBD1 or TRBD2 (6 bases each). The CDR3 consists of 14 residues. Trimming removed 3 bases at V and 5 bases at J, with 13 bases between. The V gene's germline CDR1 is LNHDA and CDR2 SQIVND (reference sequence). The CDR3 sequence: CASSIGGVRETQYF. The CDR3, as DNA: TGTGCCAGTAGTATCGGGGGCGTGAGGGAGACCCAGTACTTC.

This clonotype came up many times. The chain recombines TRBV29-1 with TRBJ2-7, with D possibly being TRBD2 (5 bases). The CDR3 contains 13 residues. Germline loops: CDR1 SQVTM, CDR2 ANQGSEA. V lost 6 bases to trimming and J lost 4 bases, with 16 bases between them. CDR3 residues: CSVVPPAAYEQYF. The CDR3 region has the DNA TGCAGCGTAGTACCCCCAGCGGCATACGAGCAGTACTTC.

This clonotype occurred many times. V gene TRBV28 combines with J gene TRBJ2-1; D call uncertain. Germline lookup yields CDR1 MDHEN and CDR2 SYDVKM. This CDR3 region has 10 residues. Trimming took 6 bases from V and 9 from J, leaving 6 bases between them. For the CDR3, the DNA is TGTGCCAGCAGACGAACTGAGCAGTTCTTC. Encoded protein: CASRRTEQFF.

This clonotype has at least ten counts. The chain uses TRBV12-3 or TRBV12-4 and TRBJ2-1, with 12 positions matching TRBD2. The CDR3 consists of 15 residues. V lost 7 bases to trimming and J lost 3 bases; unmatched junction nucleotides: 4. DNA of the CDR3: TGTGCCAGCATCGGACTAGCGGGGATCTACAATGAGCAGTTCTTC. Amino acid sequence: CASIGLAGIYNEQFF.

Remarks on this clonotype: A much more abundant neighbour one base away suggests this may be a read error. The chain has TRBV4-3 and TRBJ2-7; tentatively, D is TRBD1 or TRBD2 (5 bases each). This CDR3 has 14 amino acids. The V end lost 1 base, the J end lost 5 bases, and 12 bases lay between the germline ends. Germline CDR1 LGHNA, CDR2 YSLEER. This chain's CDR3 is CASSQGGEFHEQYF. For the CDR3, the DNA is TGCGCCAGCAGCCAAGGAGGGGAGTTTCACGAGCAGTACTTC.

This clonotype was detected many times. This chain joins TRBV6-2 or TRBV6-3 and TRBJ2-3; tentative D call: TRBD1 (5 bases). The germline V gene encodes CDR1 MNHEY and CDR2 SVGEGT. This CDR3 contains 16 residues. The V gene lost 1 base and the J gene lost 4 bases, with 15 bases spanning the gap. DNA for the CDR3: TGTGCCAGCAGTTACTGGAGCCCCGCACAGGCAGATACGCAGTATTTT. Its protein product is CASSYWSPAQADTQYF.

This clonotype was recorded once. DNA of the CDR3: TGTGCCTGGAGGATTAGCGGGGGGGCCAATGAGCAGTTCTTC. It specifies CAWRISGGANEQFF. The V call is TRBV30, the J call TRBJ2-1, with 11 nucleotides matching TRBD2. The germline V gene encodes CDR1 GTSNPN and CDR2 SVGIG (reference sequence). V shed 3 bases and J 6 bases; nucleotides not matched to a gene: 4. This CDR3 spans 14 amino acids. The full variable domain, its missing parts supplied by reference TRBV30 and TRBJ2-1, is SQTIHQWPATLVQPVGSPLSLECTVEGTSNPNLYWYRQAAGRGLQLLFYSVGIGQISSEVPQNLSASRPQDRQFILSSKKLLLSDSGFYLCAWRISGGANEQFFGPGTRLTVL.

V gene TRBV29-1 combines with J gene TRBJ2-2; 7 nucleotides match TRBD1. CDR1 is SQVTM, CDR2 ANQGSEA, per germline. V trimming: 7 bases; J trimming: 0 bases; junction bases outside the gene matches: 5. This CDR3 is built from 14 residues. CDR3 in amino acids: CSAPGQTNTGELFF. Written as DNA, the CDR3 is TGCAGCGCGCCGGGACAGACGAACACCGGGGAGCTGTTTTTT.

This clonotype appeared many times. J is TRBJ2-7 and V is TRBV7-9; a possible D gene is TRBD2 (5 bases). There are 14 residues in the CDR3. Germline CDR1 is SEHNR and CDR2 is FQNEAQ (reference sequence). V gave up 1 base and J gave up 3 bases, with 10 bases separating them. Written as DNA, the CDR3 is TGTGCCAGCAGCTTAGTGTTGGCGGGCTACGAGCAGTACTTC. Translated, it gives CASSLVLAGYEQYF.

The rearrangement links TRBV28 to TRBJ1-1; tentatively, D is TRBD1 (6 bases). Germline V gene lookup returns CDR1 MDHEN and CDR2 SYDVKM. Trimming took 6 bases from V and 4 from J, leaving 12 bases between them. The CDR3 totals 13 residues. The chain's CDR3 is CASSLNRATEAFF. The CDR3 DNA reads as TGTGCCAGCAGCCTTAACAGGGCCACTGAAGCTTTCTTT. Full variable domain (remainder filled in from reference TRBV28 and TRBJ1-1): DVKVTQSSRYLVKRTGEKVFLECVQDMDHENMFWYRQDPGLGLRLIYFSYDVKMKEKGDIPEGYSVSREKKERFSLILESASTNQTSMYLCASSLNRATEAFFGQGTRLTVV.

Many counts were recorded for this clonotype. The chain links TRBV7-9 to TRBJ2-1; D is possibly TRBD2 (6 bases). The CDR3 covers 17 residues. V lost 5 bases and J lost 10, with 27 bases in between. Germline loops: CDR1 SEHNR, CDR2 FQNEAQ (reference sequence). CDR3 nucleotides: TGTGCCAGCAGCCCACGTTCAGCGGGCCCAGGTCGGCGCGAGCAGTTCTTC. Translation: CASSPRSAGPGRREQFF.

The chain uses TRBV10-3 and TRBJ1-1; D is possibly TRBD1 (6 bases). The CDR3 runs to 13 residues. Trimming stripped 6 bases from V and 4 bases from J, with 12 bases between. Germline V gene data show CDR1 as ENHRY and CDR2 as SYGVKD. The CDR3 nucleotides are TGTGCCATCAGCCCACAGGGTTTCACTGAAGCTTTCTTT. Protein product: CAISPQGFTEAFF.

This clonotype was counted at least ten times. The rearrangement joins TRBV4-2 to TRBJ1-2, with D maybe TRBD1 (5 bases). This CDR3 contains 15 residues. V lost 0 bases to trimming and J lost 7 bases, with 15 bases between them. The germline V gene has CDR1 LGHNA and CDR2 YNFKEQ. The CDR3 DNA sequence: TGTGCCAGCAGCCAAGATAAGGCAGGGAGGTCTGGCTACACCTTC. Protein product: CASSQDKAGRSGYTF.

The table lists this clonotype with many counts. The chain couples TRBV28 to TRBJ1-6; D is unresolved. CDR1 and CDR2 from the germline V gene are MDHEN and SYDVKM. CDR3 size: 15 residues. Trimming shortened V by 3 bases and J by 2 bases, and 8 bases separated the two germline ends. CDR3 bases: TGTGCCAGCAGTTTCCGGGGTGCCTATAATTCACCCCTCCACTTT. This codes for CASSFRGAYNSPLHF.

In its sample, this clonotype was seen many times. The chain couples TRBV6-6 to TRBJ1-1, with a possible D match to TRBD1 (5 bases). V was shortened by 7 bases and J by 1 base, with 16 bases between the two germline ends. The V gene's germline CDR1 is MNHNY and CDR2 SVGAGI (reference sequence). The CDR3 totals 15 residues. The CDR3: CASIKSGTENTEAFF. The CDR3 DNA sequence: TGTGCCAGCATTAAAAGCGGGACGGAGAACACTGAAGCTTTCTTT.

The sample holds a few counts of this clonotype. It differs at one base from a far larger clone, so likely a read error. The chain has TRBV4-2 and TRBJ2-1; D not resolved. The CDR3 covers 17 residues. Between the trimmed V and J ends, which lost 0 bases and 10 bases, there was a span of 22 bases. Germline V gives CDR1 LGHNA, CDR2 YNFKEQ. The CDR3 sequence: CASSQDSVGGISYEQFF. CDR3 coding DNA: TGTGCCAGCAGCCAAGATTCGGTTGGCGGTATCTCCTACGAGCAGTTCTTC.